This record looks at one TCR beta chain sequence and its context. Authors' methods: Quantification of nucleated cells was approximated via reference gene primer amplification. This table comes from immunoSEQ multiplex PCR, and its TCRdb copy is limited to in-frame clones, with some not included. The V and J calls and clone size are taken from that table; D and trimming were inferred from the DNA. The sample has 650,000 to 800,000 clones, more than 80% seen once. CDR3 size: 13 residues. The J segment lost 7 bases and the V segment lost 5 bases, leaving 5 bases of the junction unmatched. The germline V gene encodes CDR1 MNHEY and CDR2 SMNVEV (reference sequence). This specimen comes from a study of blood T cell repertoires in COVID-19. As for the study in general: From T cells, B-cell-depleted T cells, or PBMCs came the material, which was cDNA or gDNA.

The chain links TRBV27 to TRBJ1-5; 7 bases agree with TRBD1. Sequenced input: peripheral blood. The origin of this receptor is a woman between 18 and 30 years old with acute or convalescent COVID-19. The CDR3 protein is CASSRGRGQPQHF. The CDR3 coding sequence is TGTGCCAGCAGTAGGGGGCGAGGCCAGCCCCAGCATTTT.